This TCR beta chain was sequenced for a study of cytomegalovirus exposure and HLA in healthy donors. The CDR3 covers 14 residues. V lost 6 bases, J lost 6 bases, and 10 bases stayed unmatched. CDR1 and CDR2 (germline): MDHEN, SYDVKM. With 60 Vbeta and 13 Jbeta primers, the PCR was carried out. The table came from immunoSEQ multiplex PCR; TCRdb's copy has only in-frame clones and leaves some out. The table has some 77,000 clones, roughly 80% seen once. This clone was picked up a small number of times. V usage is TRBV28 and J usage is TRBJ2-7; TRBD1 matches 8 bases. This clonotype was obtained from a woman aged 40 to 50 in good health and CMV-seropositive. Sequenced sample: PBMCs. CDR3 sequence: CASRPTGQGGEQYF. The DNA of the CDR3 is TGTGCCAGCAGACCTACTGGACAGGGAGGCGAGCAGTACTTC.